This T cell receptor beta chain is drawn from a study of PD-1 blockade in mismatch repair-deficient tumors. About the study: Enrolled about 2012-2017, patients had progressing, pretreated mismatch repair-deficient cancers of 12 to 13 types.

CDR3 length: 16 residues. The V end was cut by 0 bases, the J end by 4 bases, with 11 bases between. Germline CDR1 and CDR2: SGHDT and YYEEEE. Data came from immunoSEQ multiplex PCR; TCRdb stores just in-frame clones and leaves some out. The top ten hold approximately 2.7% of the sample, which has 75,000 to 85,000 clones, 81% seen once. Material: peripheral blood, obtained 12 weeks after starting pembrolizumab. This receptor was identified in an adult with mismatch repair-deficient cancer. The chain couples TRBV5-6 to TRBJ2-6, with D unclear. Here the CDR3 reads CASSLVDPSGANVLTF. For the CDR3, the DNA is TGTGCCAGCAGCTTGGTCGACCCCTCCGGGGCCAACGTCCTGACTTTC.